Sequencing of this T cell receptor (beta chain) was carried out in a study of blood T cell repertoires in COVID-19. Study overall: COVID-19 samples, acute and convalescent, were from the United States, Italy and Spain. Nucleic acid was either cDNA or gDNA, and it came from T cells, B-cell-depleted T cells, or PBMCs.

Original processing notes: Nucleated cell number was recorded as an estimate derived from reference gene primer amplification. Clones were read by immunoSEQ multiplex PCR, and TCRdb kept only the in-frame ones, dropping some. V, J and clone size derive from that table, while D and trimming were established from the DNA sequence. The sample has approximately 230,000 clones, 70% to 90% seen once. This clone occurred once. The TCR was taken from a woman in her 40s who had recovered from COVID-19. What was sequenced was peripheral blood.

The CDR3 loop reads CASSKRTGKQETQYF. CDR3 sequence (DNA): TGTGCCAGTAGTAAAAGGACAGGAAAACAAGAGACCCAGTACTTC. V and J are TRBV19 and TRBJ2-5, with 7 nucleotides matching TRBD1. The germline CDR1 and CDR2 sequences are LNHDA and SQIVND (reference sequence). The CDR3 totals 15 residues. After removal of 4 bases from V and 2 bases from J, the junction contained 7 bases not matched to a gene.